The sequence of this TCR beta chain was determined in a study of blood T cell repertoires in COVID-19. Across the whole study: The cDNA or gDNA used as material had been derived from T cells, B-cell-depleted T cells, or PBMCs.

The V end was cut by 0 bases, the J end by 1 base, with 9 bases between. Germline-derived CDR1 and CDR2 are MNHEY and SVGAGI. This CDR3 has 15 residues. Authors' data handling: Cell counts per sample came from amplifying reference gene primers. This table comes from immunoSEQ multiplex PCR, and its TCRdb copy is limited to in-frame clones, with some not included. Clonal size and the V and J genes are those of that table, whereas D and trimming came from the DNA. The profile shows over 200,000 clones, about nine tenths of them singletons. V is TRBV6-5 and J is TRBJ1-1, with D perhaps TRBD1 (5 bases). The TCR originated in a man aged 25 to 45 with COVID-19, enrolled during active disease. Sequenced input: peripheral blood. The CDR3: CASSYSAGPNTEAFF. CDR3 bases: TGTGCCAGCAGTTACTCGGCAGGGCCGAACACTGAAGCTTTCTTT.